This section outlines one T cell receptor (beta chain) sequence together with its context. This record belongs to a study of T cell responses to AZD1222 COVID-19 vaccine. The V end lost 4 bases, the J end lost 5 bases, and 14 bases lay between the germline ends. Germline CDR1 SQVTM, CDR2 ANQGSEA. This CDR3 region has 13 residues. Some clones are missing from TCRdb's copy, which holds only in-frame ones; the method was immunoSEQ multiplex PCR. This sample has under 200,000 clones, with approximately 90% found just once. V is TRBV29-1 and J is TRBJ1-2; D ambiguous. The starting material was peripheral blood, obtained on day 0 of AZD1222 vaccination. This sequence was found in an adult in good health. CDR3 region: CSVGIGDGYGYTF. For the CDR3, the DNA is TGCAGCGTTGGCATAGGTGACGGTTATGGCTACACCTTC.